This paragraph reports one T cell receptor beta chain. What it binds is not known. TCRdb redid the calling of the 5' RACE reads with MiXCR, one entry per CDR3 protein. The table has 300,000 to 400,000 distinct CDR3 sequences, under 30% seen once. The data are from a study of identical twins' blood T cells. Study results and caveats: Twin similarity might stem from environmental factors, not only genetics.

Germline lookup yields CDR1 SGHRS and CDR2 YFSETQ. The V and J ends lost 0 bases and 12 bases respectively, with 10 bases between them. The CDR3 contains 12 residues. The sample was PBMCs. The J gene is TRBJ2-1, the V gene TRBV5-1; possibly TRBD1 for D (6 bases). The TCR sequence derives from a woman between 18 and 55 years old in good health. Here the CDR3 DNA reads TGCGCCAGCAGCTTGGACAGGGTGGGGCAGTTCTTC. Amino acids: CASSLDRVGQFF.